What follows is one T cell receptor (beta chain) and its context. This clone came up a few times. What antigen it recognizes has not been identified. No much larger clone exists at a distance of one base, and base qualities are not known. The method was the immunoSEQ multiplex PCR assay. The multiplex PCR relied on a mix of 60 forward primers for TCR Vbeta segments and 13 reverse primers for TCR Jbeta segments. The CDR3 region of rearranged TCR beta genes was amplified from genomic DNA with a multiplex PCR assay. On the Illumina HiSeq System, the amplified TCR beta libraries were sequenced as 87-base-pair reads. The original methods were these. Across the 640 or so repertoires, a later analysis counted approximately 75 million unique TCR beta chains, 8.5 million to 12 million of which were shared by at least two donors. To remove PCR and sequencing errors, raw reads were error-corrected and collapsed into unique sequences using a nearest-neighbor algorithm that merged closely related sequences. To assign V, D and J gene segments, CDR3 sequences were aligned to IMGT reference sequences. For a sequence to be retained, a match of at least six nucleotides to both a V gene segment and a J gene segment was required. Rearrangements were classified as productive when the CDR3 lacked stop codons and remained in frame with V and J, and all other rearrangements were classified as non-productive. CDR3 was defined by IMGT convention, running from the second conserved V-encoded cysteine to the conserved J-encoded phenylalanine. The earlier analysis of about 560 of the donors excluded any sequence lacking an unambiguous match to a single V gene segment. An earlier analysis of 587 of the donors classified V segments as functional when productive rearrangements were above 56.7% and as segregating when the standard deviation between donors was above 5%. A statistical classification framework was built for diagnosing cytomegalovirus status from the catalog of TCR beta chain sequences. V and J gene assignment, in a later analysis, came from comparing TCR nucleotide sequences with IMGT/GENE-DB human TR gene sequences. The TCRdist pipeline was used in a later analysis to assign CDR3 sequences and most-parsimonious VDJ recombination scenarios. A later analysis defined each TCR beta chain by its CDR3 amino acid sequence plus V-gene family, and excluded reads lacking a unique V-gene family. As a way to deal with suspected cross-contamination and a sequencing artifact, a later analysis dropped 592 nucleotide sequences that were highly shared and had low generation probability. In a later analysis, a clonal expansion index was calculated for each public chain from normalized within-repertoire ranks of inferred template counts. In a later analysis, generation probabilities were computed with a VDJ recombination model fitted to out-of-frame rearrangements, and the resulting probabilities were checked against IGoR. A later analysis scored TCR-TCR, TCR-HLA and TCR-CMV co-occurrence with hypergeometric tests, applying a repertoire-size bias correction to TCR pairs. False discovery rates were estimated in a later analysis by permuting HLA or CMV assignments 20 times. A later analysis grouped co-occurring TCRs with DBSCAN, adding TCRdist sequence similarity when clustering within HLA-allele-positive subsets. Co-occurrence clustering excluded repertoires with fewer than 30,000 or more than 120,000 public chains, plus five with anomalous nucleotide sharing. Held by TCRdb, this immuneACCESS table contains in-frame sequences only and omits some clones. Under half of the omission traces to an unresolved V gene where checked; the cause of the rest is unknown. That table supplies the V and J calls and clone size; D and trimming were determined from the DNA. This sample lists around 150,000 clones; approximately 75% were detected once. Jointly, the top ten make up 1.5% to 2% of the sample.

These data originate in a study of cytomegalovirus exposure and HLA in healthy donors (TCRdb year 2017). In terms of the full investigation: In an earlier analysis of some 550 of the donors, about 260 Gb of sequence data and just under 120 million unique TCR beta sequences from about 190 million T cells were reported. Approximately 300 gigabases of sequencing data and 70 million to 100 million unique TCR sequences made up an early release that covered around 640 HLA-typed donors. Among the roughly 400 genotyped donors, around 79% belonged to the genetic ancestry cluster associated with self-reported Caucasian donors. The study aimed to test whether cataloging public T cell receptors could reveal signatures of past pathogen exposure. The study profiled the T cell repertoires of 666 subjects by immunosequencing and related them to cytomegalovirus serostatus. Along with the approximately 700-subject first cohort, a separate validation cohort of roughly 110 different subjects was used. The study combined high-throughput TCR immunosequencing, statistical association of individual TCRs with disease status, and machine learning to predict cytomegalovirus infection status. A later analysis re-analyzed previously published TCR beta repertoires from approximately 670 donors and added high-resolution HLA genotyping to study TCR occurrence patterns. The later analysis used no new phenotypic data to find candidate immune exposures, relying instead on TCR beta sequences and their occurrence across donors. In an earlier analysis of over 550 of the donors, high-throughput TCR beta sequencing was used to judge whether each TCR beta V gene segment behaved as functional or pseudogenic. Alongside the repertoire data, information on donor age, sex, ethnicity and CMV serostatus was compiled. Genome-wide SNP genotypes for about 55% of the roughly 670 donors were used in a later genetic analysis, which treated that subset as a discovery cohort. All discovery cohort repertoires had been generated using a single sequencing platform. Class I and class II HLA loci were covered by the typing at four-digit resolution. The number of typed donors differed by locus: about 620-640 for A, B, C, DRB1 and DQB1; 522 for DQA1; 606 for DPA1; and around 490 for DPB1. Four or five DR-DQ haplotypes were handled as single units for association and clustering because linkage in the cohort was strong. On average, 235,054 unique TCR beta nucleotide sequences were sequenced per donor among 398 genotyped donors of the cohort, with 15% to 20% of those sequences being non-productive. The paper's findings and limits, for the study overall: Most CMV-associated TCR beta chains appeared to be HLA-restricted in a later analysis, and the HLA associations seemed to be driven largely by CMV exposure. At a false discovery rate of 0.05, a later analysis linked 16,000 or so TCR beta sequences to specific HLA alleles. A few of the identified cytomegalovirus-associated TCR beta chains were confirmed in vitro to be specific for cytomegalovirus antigens. The study gave a list of about 160 TCR beta chains associated with cytomegalovirus. Only TCR beta chains were sequenced in this cohort, and the absence of alpha or paired-chain data limited detectable features. A later analysis found that HLA-associated TCR beta chains were more clonally expanded and had lower generation probabilities than equally common non-associated chains. Most TCR sequences were observed very rarely across donors, whereas some public TCRs were present in many individuals. Linkage disequilibrium might explain the correlated functional status among segregating V segments, but an unknown experimental factor could not be excluded. In an earlier analysis of about 550 of the donors, most TCR beta V segments were observed in productive rearrangements about 90% or about 30% of the time, broadly matching IMGT annotations. According to a later analysis, parvovirus B19, influenza, CMV and Epstein-Barr virus appeared linked to several top co-occurrence clusters. Some IMGT-functional V segments, including TRBV6-2 and TRBV6-3, could not be told apart with the 87-base-pair reads, so those segments were excluded. The authors suggested that the approach could potentially be extended to other disease states and immunological phenotypes. In a later analysis, the rate of TCR association differed among HLA loci, with DRB1 alleles having the most associated TCRs and HLA-C alleles having the fewest. Sequencing depth was assumed to be roughly uniform across donors in the presence/absence analyses, though that assumption may not hold. In a later genetic analysis, fewer N-insertions in productive TCRs were reported among donors in an Asian-associated ancestry cluster than the roughly 700-donor mean. When HLA alleles, especially DR and DQ, strongly co-occurred, TCR associations were difficult to assign to individual alleles. Because counts were too low, seventeen rarely observed V segments, including chromosome 9 orphons, were excluded from the earlier analysis of 587 of the donors. The classifier was reported to diagnose cytomegalovirus status with high specificity and sensitivity in both the original cohort and the validation cohort. In a later genetic analysis, a missense DCLRE1C variant was associated with V-gene and J-gene trimming of TCR beta chains, and the association was replicated in an independent cohort. For the cohort, immune exposure information was limited to CMV serostatus. A further reported finding was that TCR beta sequences accurately predicted the HLA-A and HLA-B alleles for most subjects in the first cohort. The sequencing pipeline was judged likely to have produced a cluster of highly shared sequence variants as a technical artifact. HLA typing was unavailable for some donors at each locus, so association tests used only the typed subset.

The cohort comprised around 690 healthy bone marrow donors. Cohort members were all nominally healthy when sampled, although unrecorded immune exposures were likely present. The donor tested CMV seronegative, placing the donor among the 350 or so seronegative members of the cohort. A peripheral blood sample was provided by each donor, and peripheral blood mononuclear cells were used for TCR beta sequencing. Genomic DNA extraction from the blood cell samples was performed with the Qiagen DNeasy Blood Extraction Kit. The CDR3 covers 13 residues, taking in both the cysteine and the phenylalanine. Left in the record is the CDR3 DNA by itself, 39 bases read in frame from the first base. In the germline V gene, CDR1 corresponds to MGHDK and CDR2 to SYGVNS. V loses 6 bases of germline sequence and J loses 4 bases, and the interval between the two ends is 12 bases.

The sample taken for sequencing was PBMCs. The TCR sequence derives from a young woman in good health and CMV-seronegative. The V and J segments used are TRBV25-1 and TRBJ1-1; the D segment cannot be called with confidence. The CDR3 reads as follows: CASRSGYGTEAFF. The sequenced DNA is TGTGCCAGCAGATCCGGGTATGGCACTGAAGCTTTCTTT.